The source of this T cell receptor beta chain is a study of blood T cell repertoires in COVID-19. Study processing details: The assay estimated nucleated cells by amplifying reference gene primers. The assay was immunoSEQ multiplex PCR, and TCRdb's table has in-frame clones only and misses some. That table is the source of V, J and clone size, and D and trimming were worked out from the DNA. The sample consists of about 42,000 clones, 80% to 90% of them appearing once. CDR3 length: 15 amino acids. V lost 2 bases, J lost 3 bases, and 1 base stayed unmatched. Germline CDR1 and CDR2: SGHTA and FQGNSA. This clonotype originated in a human donor in a cohort sampled during active COVID-19. The chain links TRBV7-2 to TRBJ2-3, with 11 bases matching TRBD2. Source material: peripheral blood. The DNA of the CDR3 is TGTGCCAGCAGCTTAACTAGCGGGGGAACAGATACGCAGTATTTT. As protein: CASSLTSGGTDTQYF.